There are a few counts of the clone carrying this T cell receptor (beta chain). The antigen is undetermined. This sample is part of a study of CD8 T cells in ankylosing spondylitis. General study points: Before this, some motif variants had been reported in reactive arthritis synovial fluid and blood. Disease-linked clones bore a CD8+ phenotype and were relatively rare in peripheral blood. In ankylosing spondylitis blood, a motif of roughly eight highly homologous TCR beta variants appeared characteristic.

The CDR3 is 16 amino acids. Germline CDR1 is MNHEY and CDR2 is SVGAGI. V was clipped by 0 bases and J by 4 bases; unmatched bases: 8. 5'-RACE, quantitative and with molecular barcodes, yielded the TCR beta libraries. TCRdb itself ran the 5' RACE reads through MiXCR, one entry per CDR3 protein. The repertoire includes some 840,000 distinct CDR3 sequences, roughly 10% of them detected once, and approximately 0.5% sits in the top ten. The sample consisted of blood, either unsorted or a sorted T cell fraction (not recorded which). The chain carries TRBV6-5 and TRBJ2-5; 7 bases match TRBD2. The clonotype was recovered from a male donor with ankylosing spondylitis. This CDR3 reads CASSYSIGLEAETQYF. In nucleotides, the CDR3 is TGTGCCAGCAGTTACTCAATAGGACTAGAGGCAGAGACCCAGTACTTC.